This TCR beta chain derives from a study of shared clonotypes between healthy human individuals. Germline loops: CDR1 SGHNT, CDR2 YYREEE (reference sequence). V gave up 2 bases and J gave up 2 bases, with 10 bases separating them. This CDR3 is 14 amino acids long. At a deep level, the assay was run. Several immunoSEQ 96-well plates shared each subset's DNA, each plate a replicate. Profiling relied on immunoSEQ multiplex PCR, and the TCRdb table lists in-frame clones only, not all of them. The sample records under 1 million clones, about 92% being singletons. It was CD45RO-negative cells, positively selected for CCR7, that made up naive CD8 cells, with terminally differentiated effector memory CD45RA+ cells excluded. Recent vaccinations or acute infections were absent in the healthy HIV-negative adult donors.

This TCR was sampled from a man aged 30 to 45 in good health. The sample consisted of naive CD8+ T cells sorted from blood. The chain has TRBV5-4 and TRBJ1-1; D is undetermined. The CDR3 sequence is CASSLVGHNTEAFF. The CDR3 nucleotides are TGTGCCAGCAGCTTAGTAGGGCACAACACTGAAGCTTTCTTT.